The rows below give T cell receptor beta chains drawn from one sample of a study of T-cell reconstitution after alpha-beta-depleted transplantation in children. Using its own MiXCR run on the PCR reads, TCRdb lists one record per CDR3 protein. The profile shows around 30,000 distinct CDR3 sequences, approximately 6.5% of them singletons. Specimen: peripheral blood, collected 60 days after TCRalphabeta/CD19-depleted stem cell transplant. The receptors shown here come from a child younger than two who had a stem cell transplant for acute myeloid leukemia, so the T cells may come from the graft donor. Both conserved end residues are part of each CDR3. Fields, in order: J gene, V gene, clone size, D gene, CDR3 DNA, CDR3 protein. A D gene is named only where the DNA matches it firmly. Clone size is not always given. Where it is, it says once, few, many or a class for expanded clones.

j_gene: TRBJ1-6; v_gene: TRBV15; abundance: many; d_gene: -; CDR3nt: TGTGCCACCAGCAGAACCCGACATCTAATTTTCTCCTATAATTCACCCCTCCACTTT; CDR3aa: CATSRTRHLIFSYNSPLHF
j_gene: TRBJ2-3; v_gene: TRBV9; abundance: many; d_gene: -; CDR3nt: TGTGCCAGCAGCGTAGCTGGCCGGACAGATACGCAGTATTTT; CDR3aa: CASSVAGRTDTQYF
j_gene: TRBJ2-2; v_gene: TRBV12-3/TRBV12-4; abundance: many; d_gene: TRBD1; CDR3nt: TGTGCCAGCACCGAAGGACAGGGGCTGTTTTTT; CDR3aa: CASTEGQGLFF
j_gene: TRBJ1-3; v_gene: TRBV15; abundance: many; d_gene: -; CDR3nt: TGTGCCACCAGCAGAGAATCGTTAGGTACAGGCTCTGGAAACACCATATATTTT; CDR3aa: CATSRESLGTGSGNTIYF
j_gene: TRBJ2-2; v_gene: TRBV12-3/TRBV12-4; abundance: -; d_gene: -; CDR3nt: TGTGCCATCCTACCGGGGGTCAACACCGGGGAGCTGTTTTTT; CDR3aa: CAILPGVNTGELFF
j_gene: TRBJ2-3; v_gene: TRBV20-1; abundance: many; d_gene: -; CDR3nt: TGCAGTGCTAGAGCGGCCACCCCCCGCGGGTTTAGGATCACAGATACGCAGTATTTT; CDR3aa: CSARAATPRGFRITDTQYF
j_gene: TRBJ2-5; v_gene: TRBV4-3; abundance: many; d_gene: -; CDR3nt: TGCGCCAGCTCCCAAAGTCCAGGGGCAGAGACCCAGTACTTC; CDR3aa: CASSQSPGAETQYF
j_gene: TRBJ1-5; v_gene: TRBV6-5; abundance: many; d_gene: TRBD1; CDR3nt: TGTGCCAGCACCAAGGACAGGGGGCATGATAGCAATCAGCCCCAGCATTTT; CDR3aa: CASTKDRGHDSNQPQHF
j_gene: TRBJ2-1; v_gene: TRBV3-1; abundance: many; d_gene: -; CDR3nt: TGTGCCAGCAGCCACGGACCCCGGGGATCTGAGCAGTTCTTC; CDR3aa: CASSHGPRGSEQFF
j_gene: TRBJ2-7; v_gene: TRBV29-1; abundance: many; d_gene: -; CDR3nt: TGCAGCGTGACGGGGGGCCGACCCGACGAGCAGTACTTC; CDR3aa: CSVTGGRPDEQYF
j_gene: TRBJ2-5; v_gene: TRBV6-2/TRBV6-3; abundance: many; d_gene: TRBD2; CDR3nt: TGTGCCAGCAGTTATGGACTAGCGGTTATGTACTTC; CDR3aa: CASSYGLAVMYF
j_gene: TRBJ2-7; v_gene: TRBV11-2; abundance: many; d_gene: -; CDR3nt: TGTGCCAGCAGCTTAGTGGGAACCGAGCAGTACTTC; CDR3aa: CASSLVGTEQYF
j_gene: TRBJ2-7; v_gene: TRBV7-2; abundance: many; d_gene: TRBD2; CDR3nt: TGTGCCAGCAGCTTACGGGGGACTAGCGGGACTACCTACGAGCAGTACTTC; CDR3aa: CASSLRGTSGTTYEQYF
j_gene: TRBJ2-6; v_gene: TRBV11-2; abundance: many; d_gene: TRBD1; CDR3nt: TGTGCCAGCAGCTTCCGGACAGGTGGGGCCAACGTCCTGACTTTC; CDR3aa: CASSFRTGGANVLTF
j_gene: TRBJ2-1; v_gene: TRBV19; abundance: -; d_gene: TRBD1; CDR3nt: TGTGCCAGTAAAACCGGGACAGGGACCTACAATGAGCAGTTCTTC; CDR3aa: CASKTGTGTYNEQFF
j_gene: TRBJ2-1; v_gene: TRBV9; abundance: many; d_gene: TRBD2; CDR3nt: TGTGCCAGCAGCGTAGAGTGGACTAGCGGTTACAATGAGCAGTTCTTC; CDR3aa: CASSVEWTSGYNEQFF
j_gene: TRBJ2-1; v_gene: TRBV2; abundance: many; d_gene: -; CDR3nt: TGTGCCAGCTTTGGGGGACCTAACTACAATGAGCAGTTCTTC; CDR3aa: CASFGGPNYNEQFF
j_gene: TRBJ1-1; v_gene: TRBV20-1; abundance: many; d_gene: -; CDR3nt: TGCAGTGCTAGAGATCCGCAGACAGAAATGAACACTGAAGCTTTCTTT; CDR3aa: CSARDPQTEMNTEAFF
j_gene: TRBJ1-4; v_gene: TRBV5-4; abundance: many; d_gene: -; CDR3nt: TGTGCCAGCAGTCCAGAGGGGATGACTAATGAAAAACTGTTTTTT; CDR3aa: CASSPEGMTNEKLFF
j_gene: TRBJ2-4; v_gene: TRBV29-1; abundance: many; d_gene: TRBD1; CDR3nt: TGCAGCGCCTCGACAGGGGATGCCAAAAACATTCAGTACTTC; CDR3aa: CSASTGDAKNIQYF
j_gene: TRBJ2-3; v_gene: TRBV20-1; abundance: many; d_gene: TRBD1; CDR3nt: TGCAGTGCTAGGGGCCCCGGACAGGGTGTCGAGAATACGCAGTATTTT; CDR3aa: CSARGPGQGVENTQYF
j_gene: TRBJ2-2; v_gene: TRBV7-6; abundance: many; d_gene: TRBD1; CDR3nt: TGTGCCAGCAGCCCGAGACAGGGACGAAACGGGGAGCTGTTTTTT; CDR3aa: CASSPRQGRNGELFF
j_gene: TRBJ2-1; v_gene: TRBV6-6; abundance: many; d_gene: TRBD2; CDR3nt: TGTGCCACCAGACTAGCGGGAGAGAAGTTCTTC; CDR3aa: CATRLAGEKFF
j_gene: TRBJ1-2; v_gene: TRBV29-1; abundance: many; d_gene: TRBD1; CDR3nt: TGCAGCGTCGCCGGGACAGGGTCTCGCGGCTACACCTTC; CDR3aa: CSVAGTGSRGYTF
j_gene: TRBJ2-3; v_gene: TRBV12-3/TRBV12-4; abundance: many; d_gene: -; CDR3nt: TGTGCCAGCAGTTTTTGGTCGGGATTCACGGATACGCAGTATTTT; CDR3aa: CASSFWSGFTDTQYF
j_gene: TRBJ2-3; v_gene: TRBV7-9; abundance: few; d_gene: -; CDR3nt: TGTGCCAGCAGCTTAGTCCCAGATACGCAGTATTTT; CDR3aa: CASSLVPDTQYF
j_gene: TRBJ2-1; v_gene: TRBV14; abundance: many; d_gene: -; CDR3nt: TGTGCCAGCAGCCAAGTCGGGGCCTACAATGAGCAGTTCTTC; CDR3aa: CASSQVGAYNEQFF
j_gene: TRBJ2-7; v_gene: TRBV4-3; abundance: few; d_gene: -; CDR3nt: TGCGCCAGCAGCCAAGGGCTAATGAAGGGCTACGAGCAGTACTTC; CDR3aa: CASSQGLMKGYEQYF
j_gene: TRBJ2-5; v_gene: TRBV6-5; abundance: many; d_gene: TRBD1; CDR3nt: TGTGCCAGCAGTTACACGGGACAGGGGTCCCAGTACTTC; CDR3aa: CASSYTGQGSQYF
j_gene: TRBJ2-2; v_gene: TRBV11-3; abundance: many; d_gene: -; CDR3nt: TGTGCCAGCAGTTCCAGGGTGACCGGGGAGCTGTTTTTT; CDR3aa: CASSSRVTGELFF
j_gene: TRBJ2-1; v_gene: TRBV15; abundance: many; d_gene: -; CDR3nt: TGTGCCACCAGCAGACCGGGATCCGCAACCAATGAGCAGTTCTTC; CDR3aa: CATSRPGSATNEQFF
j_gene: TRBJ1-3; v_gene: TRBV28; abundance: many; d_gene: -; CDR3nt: TGTGCCAGCAGTTTCTTCAGGGACACCATATATTTT; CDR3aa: CASSFFRDTIYF
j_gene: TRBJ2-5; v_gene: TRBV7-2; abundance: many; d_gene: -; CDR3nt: TGTGCCAGCAGCTTAGCGGGAGGTCGGGAGACCCAGTACTTC; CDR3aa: CASSLAGGRETQYF
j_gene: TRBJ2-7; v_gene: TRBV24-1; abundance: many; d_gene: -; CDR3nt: TGTGCCACCAGCGACAGCTACGAGCAGTACTTC; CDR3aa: CATSDSYEQYF
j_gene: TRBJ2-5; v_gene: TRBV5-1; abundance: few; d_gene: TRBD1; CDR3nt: TGCGCCAGCAGCGTTGTGGCTTCCGGGACAGGGAAAGAGACCCAGTACTTC; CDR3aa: CASSVVASGTGKETQYF
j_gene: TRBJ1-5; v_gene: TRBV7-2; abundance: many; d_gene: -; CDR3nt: TGTGCCAGCAGCTCCGCGGGGTGGGGCCAGCCCCAGCATTTT; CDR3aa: CASSSAGWGQPQHF
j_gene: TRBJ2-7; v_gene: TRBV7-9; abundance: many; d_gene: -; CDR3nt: TGTGCCAGCAGCCGAGTACACGAGCAGTACTTC; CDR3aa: CASSRVHEQYF
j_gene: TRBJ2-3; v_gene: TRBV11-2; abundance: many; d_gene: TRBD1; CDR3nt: TGTGCCAGCAGCTTAGAGGCGACAGGGGTCGAATCAGATACGCAGTATTTT; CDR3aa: CASSLEATGVESDTQYF
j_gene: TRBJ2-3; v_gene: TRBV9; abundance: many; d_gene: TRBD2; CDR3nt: TGTGCCAGCAGCGCCCAATTGCGGGGGGCAGGGGATACGCAGTATTTT; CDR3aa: CASSAQLRGAGDTQYF
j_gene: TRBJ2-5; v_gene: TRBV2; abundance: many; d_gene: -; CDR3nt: TGTGCCAGCAGTGAGTGGGGGCGGGAGACCCAGTACTTC; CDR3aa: CASSEWGRETQYF
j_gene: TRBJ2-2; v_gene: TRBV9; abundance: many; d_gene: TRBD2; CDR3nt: TGTGCCAGCAGCATGCTAGCGGGCCCCACCGGGGAGCTGTTTTTT; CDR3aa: CASSMLAGPTGELFF